This T cell receptor (beta chain) stems from a study of CD8+ T cells in alopecia areata. Turning to the study itself: A regimen of oral tofacitinib, 5 to 10 mg twice daily, was given to treated patients. Study-wide results and limits: Besides other cells, scalp samples also yield sequences of resident alphabeta T cells from normal skin. Across lesional scalp, and particularly alopecia totalis/universalis, clonality surpassed that of normal scalp.

The CDR3 has 14 amino acids. Germline CDR1 is SGHTA and CDR2 is FQGNSA. V gave up 1 base and J gave up 7 bases; unmatched junction bases: 4. Extraction of RNA preceded its reverse transcription into cDNA, which served as the sequencing template. Some clones are missing from TCRdb's copy, which holds only in-frame ones; the method was immunoSEQ multiplex PCR. Seen here are some 12,000 clones, roughly 65% observed once, and the top ten hold around a fifth. Concerning this clone: The antigen is not known.

Collection of lesional scalp punch biopsies and peripheral blood was performed in alopecia areata patients. The V gene is TRBV7-2, the J gene TRBJ2-7; 10 bases fit TRBD2. The sequencing input was skin. The source of this sequence is a human donor with alopecia areata. CDR3 region: CASSLVAGGGEQYF. CDR3 nucleotide sequence: TGTGCCAGCAGCTTAGTAGCGGGAGGTGGAGAGCAGTACTTC.